The next 13 T cell receptor beta chains were all read from a single sample in a study of long-term antiretroviral therapy in people with HIV. Survey level was the resolution at which the v3.0 immunoSEQ assay ran. Measured with immunoSEQ multiplex PCR; TCRdb has only the in-frame clones, and not every one. The sample contains 25,000 to 35,000 clones, more than 60% of which appear only once. Here the sequenced sample was unsorted PBMCs, taken 3.1 years after starting antiretroviral therapy. All receptors derive from a woman aged 45-59 years with HIV.

The chain combines TRBV19 with TRBJ1-3; D not certain. Germline V gives CDR1 LNHDA, CDR2 SQIVND (reference sequence). The CDR3 length is 16 residues. Trimming took 2 bases from V and 2 from J, leaving 13 bases between them. CDR3 protein: CASSIYGVSTGNTIYF. CDR3 nucleotides: TGTGCCAGTAGTATATACGGAGTATCTACTGGAAACACCATATATTTT.

CDR3 protein: CASGTPGLARTDTQYF. In DNA form, the CDR3 reads TGTGCTAGTGGAACACCGGGACTAGCACGCACAGATACGCAGTATTTT. The V call is TRBV12-5, the J call TRBJ2-3; TRBD2 matches at 9 bases. The CDR3 sequence is 16 residues long. Trimming cost V 6 bases and J 1 base; bases outside gene matches: 8. Germline lookup yields CDR1 LGHNT and CDR2 FRNRAP.

The genes are TRBV7-2 and TRBJ2-3; 11 nucleotides agree with TRBD2. V trimming: 7 bases; J trimming: 6 bases; junction bases outside the gene matches: 6. CDR1 is SGHTA, CDR2 FQGNSA, per germline. The CDR3 is 14 amino acids. The CDR3 DNA follows: TGTGCCAGCATTGGACTAGCGGGTAGCGATACGCAGTATTTT. It is translated as CASIGLAGSDTQYF.

This chain connects TRBV2 to TRBJ1-6; possible D gene TRBD1, 5 bases. The length of the CDR3 is 13 residues. V shed 9 bases and J shed 4 bases, with 10 bases lying between them. Germline V gene data show CDR1 as SNHLY and CDR2 as FYNNEI. CDR3: CASTGGYNSPLHF. CDR3 nucleotide sequence: TGTGCCAGTACGGGGGGTTATAATTCACCCCTCCACTTT.

The rearrangement uses TRBV18 and TRBJ1-1; D not certain. Germline values: CDR1 KGHSH, CDR2 LQKENI. CDR3 length equals 12 residues. Trimming took off 6 bases at V and 1 base at J, with 6 bases between the two ends. CDR3 in amino acids: CASSEGNTEAFF. Here the CDR3 DNA reads TGTGCCAGCTCGGAGGGGAACACTGAAGCTTTCTTT.

The chain combines TRBV6-5 with TRBJ1-2; TRBD1 agrees at 9 bases. Germline CDR1 and CDR2: MNHEY and SVGAGI. The CDR3 spans 16 residues. J lost 0 bases, V lost 6 bases, and 8 bases had no gene match. CDR3 sequence (DNA): TGTGCCAGCAGGTACACAGGGGGCTCCCCTAACTATGGCTACACCTTC. Its protein is CASRYTGGSPNYGYTF.

This chain's CDR3 is CASEPEGGGWNEQFF. The CDR3 nucleotides read TGCGCCAGCGAACCCGAGGGGGGGGGTTGGAATGAGCAGTTCTTC. This chain joins TRBV5-1 and TRBJ2-1; the D gene is possibly TRBD2 (7 bases). Germline CDR1 and CDR2: SGHRS and YFSETQ. The CDR3 runs to 15 residues. V was pared by 7 bases and J by 7 bases, with 21 bases between.

The rearrangement uses TRBV30 and TRBJ2-3, with 9 bases lining up with TRBD2. The CDR3 contains 18 residues. V shed 3 bases and J 6 bases; nucleotides not matched to a gene: 19. Germline V gives CDR1 GTSNPN, CDR2 SVGIG (reference sequence). CDR3 in amino acids: CAWSGLTSGGWAVDTQYF. The CDR3 coding sequence is TGTGCCTGGAGCGGGTTGACTAGCGGCGGTTGGGCGGTCGATACGCAGTATTTT.

The V call is TRBV30, the J call TRBJ1-1; 7 nucleotides match TRBD1. The J segment lost 4 bases and the V segment lost 3 bases, leaving 11 bases of the junction unmatched. The CDR3 runs to 15 residues. CDR1 is GTSNPN, CDR2 SVGIG, per germline (reference sequence). Written as DNA, the CDR3 is TGTGCCTGGAGGAGATCGACAGGGCATGGCACTGAAGCTTTCTTT. Protein product: CAWRRSTGHGTEAFF.

The V call is TRBV10-3, the J call TRBJ1-4; D may be TRBD1 (5 bases). V was pared by 7 bases and J by 0 bases, with 15 bases between. CDR1 and CDR2 (germline): ENHRY, SYGVKD. There are 16 residues in the CDR3. CDR3 in amino acids: CAITDIGAATNEKLFF. In DNA, the CDR3 is TGTGCCATCACGGACATTGGAGCTGCAACTAATGAAAAACTGTTTTTT.

V usage is TRBV2 and J usage is TRBJ2-7; D is possibly TRBD1 (5 bases). The CDR3 runs 15 residues. Per germline, CDR1 SNHLY and CDR2 FYNNEI. V lost 6 bases and J lost 0, with 15 bases in between. The CDR3 loop is CASRWSAGISYEQYF. CDR3 sequence (DNA): TGTGCCAGCAGATGGTCAGCAGGGATCTCCTACGAGCAGTACTTC.

The chain carries TRBV5-1 and TRBJ2-3; no definite D call. Trimming took 4 bases from V and 0 from J, leaving 6 bases between them. There are 13 residues in the CDR3. The germline gives CDR1 SGHRS, CDR2 YFSETQ. CDR3 amino acids: CASSETSTDTQYF. The DNA of the CDR3 is TGCGCCAGCAGCGAGACTAGCACAGATACGCAGTATTTT.

The V call is TRBV4-1, the J call TRBJ1-4, with 8 bases that match TRBD1. This CDR3 is built from 16 residues. V lost 4 bases, J lost 4 bases, and 8 bases stayed unmatched. Germline CDR1 reads MGHRA; CDR2 reads YSYEKL. The CDR3 DNA reads as TGCGCCAGCAGCCCATTACAGGGGGTTGATAATGAAAAACTGTTTTTT. Protein product: CASSPLQGVDNEKLFF.